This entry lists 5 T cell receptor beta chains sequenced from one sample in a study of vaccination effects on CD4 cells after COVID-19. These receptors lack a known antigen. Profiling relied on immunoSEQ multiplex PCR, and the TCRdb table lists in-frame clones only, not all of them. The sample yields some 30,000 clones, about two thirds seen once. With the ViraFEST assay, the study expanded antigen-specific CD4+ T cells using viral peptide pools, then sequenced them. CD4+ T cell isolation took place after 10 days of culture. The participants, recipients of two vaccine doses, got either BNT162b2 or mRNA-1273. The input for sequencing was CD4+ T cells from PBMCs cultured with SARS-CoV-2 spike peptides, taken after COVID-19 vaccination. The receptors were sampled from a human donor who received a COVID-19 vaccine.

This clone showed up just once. The CDR3 sequence: CASSPFEAYGYTF. The CDR3 DNA sequence: TGTGCCAGCAGCCCCTTCGAAGCCTATGGCTACACCTTC. The chain carries TRBV11-2 and TRBJ1-2; D is unclear. The germline V gene encodes CDR1 SGHAT and CDR2 FQNNGV. There are 13 residues in the CDR3. Trimming took 5 bases from V and 4 from J, leaving 11 bases between them.

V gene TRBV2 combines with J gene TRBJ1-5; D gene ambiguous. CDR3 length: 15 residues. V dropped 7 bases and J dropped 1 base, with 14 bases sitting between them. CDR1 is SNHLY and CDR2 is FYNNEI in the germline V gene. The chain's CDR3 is CASTTAVSSNQPQHF. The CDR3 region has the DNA TGTGCCAGCACCACCGCGGTCTCGAGCAATCAGCCCCAGCATTTT.

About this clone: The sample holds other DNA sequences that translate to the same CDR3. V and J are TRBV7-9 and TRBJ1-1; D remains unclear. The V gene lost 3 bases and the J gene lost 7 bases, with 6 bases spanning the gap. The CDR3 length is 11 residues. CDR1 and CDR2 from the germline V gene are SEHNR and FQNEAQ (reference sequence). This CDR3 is CASSLTLEAFF. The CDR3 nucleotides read TGTGCCAGCAGCTTGACACTTGAAGCTTTCTTT.

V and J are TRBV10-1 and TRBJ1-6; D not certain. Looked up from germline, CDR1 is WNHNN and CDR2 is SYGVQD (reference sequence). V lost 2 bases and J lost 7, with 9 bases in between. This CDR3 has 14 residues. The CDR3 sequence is CASSERRTNSPLHF. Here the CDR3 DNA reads TGCGCCAGCAGTGAGCGAAGGACCAATTCACCCCTCCACTTT.

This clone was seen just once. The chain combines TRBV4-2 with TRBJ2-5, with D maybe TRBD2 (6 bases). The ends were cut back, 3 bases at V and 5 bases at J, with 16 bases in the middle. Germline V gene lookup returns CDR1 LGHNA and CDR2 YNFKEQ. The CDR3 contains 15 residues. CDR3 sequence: CASSHAPEGRETQYF. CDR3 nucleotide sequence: TGTGCCAGCAGCCATGCGCCGGAGGGTCGGGAGACCCAGTACTTC.